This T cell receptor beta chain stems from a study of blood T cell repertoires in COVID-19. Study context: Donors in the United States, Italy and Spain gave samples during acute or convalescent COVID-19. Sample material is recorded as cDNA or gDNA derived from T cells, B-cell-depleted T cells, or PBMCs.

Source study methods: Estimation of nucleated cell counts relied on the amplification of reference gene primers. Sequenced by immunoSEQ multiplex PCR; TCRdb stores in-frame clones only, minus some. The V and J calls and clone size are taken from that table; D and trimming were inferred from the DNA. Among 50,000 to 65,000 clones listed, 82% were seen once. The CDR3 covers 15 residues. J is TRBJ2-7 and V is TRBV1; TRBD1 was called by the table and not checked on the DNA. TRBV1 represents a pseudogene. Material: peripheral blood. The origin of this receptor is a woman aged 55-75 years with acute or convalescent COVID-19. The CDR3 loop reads CTSSQDLNSEYEQYF. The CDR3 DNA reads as TGCACCAGCAGCCAAGATCTCAACAGTGAATACGAGCAGTACTTC.